Here is one TCR beta chain with its context. Its target is unknown. Oncomine TCR Beta short-read sequencing was applied to DNA from cultured CD4+ T cells. TCRdb fed the PCR reads into MiXCR, producing one record per CDR3 protein. The sample lists approximately 15,000 distinct CDR3 sequences; 52% were seen once. Germline CDR1 and CDR2: KGHSH and LQKENI. CDR3 length: 13 residues. The ends were cut back, 2 bases at V and 3 bases at J, with 5 bases in the middle. Treatment given: roughly nine-day PBMC culture with coronavirus spike peptide pools or control peptides (ViraFEST assay). ViraFEST relied on peptide pools to expand antigen-specific T cells; the TCRs were sequenced afterward. These data come from a study of vaccination and CD4 T cells after COVID-19. Whole-study context: Six males and four females, two Hispanic, made up the convalescents.

Sequencing input: CD4+ T cells from blood, cultured in vitro. The TCR was taken from a human donor who had recovered from COVID-19. This rearrangement joins TRBV18 to TRBJ2-1; D is unresolved. In DNA, the CDR3 is TGTGCCAGCTCACCATCGATCTACAATGAGCAGTTCTTC. This sequence encodes CASSPSIYNEQFF.